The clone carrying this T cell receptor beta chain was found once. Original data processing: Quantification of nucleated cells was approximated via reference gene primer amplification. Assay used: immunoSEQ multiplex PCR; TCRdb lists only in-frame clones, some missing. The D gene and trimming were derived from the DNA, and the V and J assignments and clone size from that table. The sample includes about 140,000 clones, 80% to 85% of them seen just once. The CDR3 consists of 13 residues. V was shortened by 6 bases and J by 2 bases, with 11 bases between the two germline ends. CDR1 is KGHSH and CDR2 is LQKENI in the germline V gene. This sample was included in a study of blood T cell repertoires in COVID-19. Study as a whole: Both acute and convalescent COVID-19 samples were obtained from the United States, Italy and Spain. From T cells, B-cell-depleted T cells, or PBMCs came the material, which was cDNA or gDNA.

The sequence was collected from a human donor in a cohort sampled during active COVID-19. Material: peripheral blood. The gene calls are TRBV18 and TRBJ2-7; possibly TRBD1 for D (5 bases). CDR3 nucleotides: TGTGCCAGCTCGCCGACAGTTACCTACGAGCAGTACTTC. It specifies CASSPTVTYEQYF.